Below, 13 T cell receptor beta chains from the same sample are listed, as sequenced in a study of cytomegalovirus exposure and HLA in healthy donors (dated by TCRdb to the late 2010s). Preparation of the library involved the immunoSEQ multiplex PCR assay. For the multiplex PCR, a mixture combining 60 forward primers for TCR Vbeta segments and 13 reverse primers for TCR Jbeta segments was used. Drawn from immuneACCESS, this table holds only the in-frame rearrangements with V and J called that TCRdb kept. Clones are partly lost; checked studies trace under half to an unresolved V gene and leave the rest unexplained. The sample includes 150,000 to 200,000 clones, with over 60% observed a single time. Around 3.3% of the sample goes to the ten largest clones. The specimen sequenced was PBMCs. The receptors originated from a woman between 35 and 50 years old in good health and CMV-seronegative.

V gene TRBV5-5 combines with J gene TRBJ1-1; D remains unclear. There are 16 residues in the CDR3. Looked up from germline, CDR1 is SGHKS and CDR2 is YYEKEE (reference sequence). Trimming cost V 5 bases and J 6 bases, with 23 bases left between them. The CDR3 nucleotides are TGTGCCAGCAGTCCCCAAGGAGTCGCCGAGATACCTGAAGCTTTCTTT. Amino acids: CASSPQGVAEIPEAFF.

The chain links TRBV10-2 to TRBJ2-5; 11 positions agree with TRBD2. Unmatched junction bases numbered 6, after V lost 3 bases and J lost 3 bases. The CDR3 is 16 amino acids. In germline, CDR1 is WSHSY, CDR2 SAAADI. The chain's CDR3 is CASSDPLAGAKETQYF. CDR3 bases: TGCGCCAGCAGTGATCCACTAGCGGGGGCTAAAGAGACCCAGTACTTC.

This rearrangement joins TRBV5-1 to TRBJ1-3, with a possible D match to TRBD1 (6 bases). V was shortened by 4 bases and J by 2 bases, with 13 bases between the two germline ends. This CDR3 is built from 15 residues. CDR1 is SGHRS, CDR2 YFSETQ, per germline. This CDR3 reads CASSLAGGPGNTIYF. CDR3 DNA: TGCGCCAGCAGCCTCGCGGGGGGCCCTGGAAACACCATATATTTT.

V and J are TRBV29-1 and TRBJ2-7; TRBD1 might be the D (6 bases). CDR3 length: 11 residues. Germline loops: CDR1 SQVTM, CDR2 ANQGSEA. V was clipped by 4 bases and J by 3 bases, with 7 bases between them. The CDR3, as DNA: TGCAGCGTTGCGGACAGCTACGAGCAGTACTTC. Residues: CSVADSYEQYF.

A few counts support this clone. CDR3 sequence (DNA): TGTGCCAGCAGCTCCACGGATTTGGCGGCCTACGAGCAGTACTTC. Residues: CASSSTDLAAYEQYF. The V call is TRBV13, the J call TRBJ2-7; D not resolved. The germline V gene encodes CDR1 PRHDT and CDR2 FYEKMQ (reference sequence). Trimming removed 4 bases from V and 2 bases from J, with 15 bases in between. The CDR3 has 15 amino acids.

On this clone itself: At one end, the junction sequence differs from germline, possibly due to a read error. The chain is built from TRBV7-9 and TRBJ2-5, with D possibly being TRBD1 (6 bases). From germline, CDR1 is SEHNR and CDR2 FQNEAQ (reference sequence). This CDR3 region has 16 residues. CDR3 protein: CSSSLPITGIGETQYF. Here the CDR3 DNA reads TGTTCCAGCAGCCTCCCCATAACAGGGATTGGGGAGACCCAGTACTTC.

This rearrangement joins TRBV21-1 to TRBJ1-5; TRBD1 is the table's D call and was not checked against the DNA. TRBV21-1 constitutes a pseudogene. CDR3 length: 13 residues. Here the CDR3 DNA reads TGTGTGAGTATGCCAGGGGGATATCAGCCCCAGCATTTT. It translates to CVSMPGGYQPQHF.

This chain uses TRBV6-5 with TRBJ2-7; 7 bases match TRBD2. The trim removed 6 bases at V and 2 bases at J, leaving 10 bases unmatched. This CDR3 spans 15 amino acids. CDR1 is MNHEY, CDR2 SVGAGI, per germline. The DNA for the CDR3 is TGTGCCAGCAGGGCCTCAGCGGGACCCACCTACGAGCAGTACTTC. Translating gives CASRASAGPTYEQYF.

A few counts support this clone. The junction differs from germline at one of its ends, possibly a read error. V usage is TRBV7-9 and J usage is TRBJ2-3, with D maybe TRBD2 (5 bases). The CDR3 consists of 15 residues. Germline V gives CDR1 SEHNR, CDR2 FQNEAQ (reference sequence). CDR3 bases: TGTTCCAGCAGCTTAGCGAGCGGAGCCGCAGATACGCAGTATTTT. Encoded protein: CSSSLASGAADTQYF. The full variable domain, completed using reference TRBV7-9 and TRBJ2-3, is DTGVSQNPRHKITKRGQNVTFRCDPISEHNRLYWYRQTLGQGPEFLTYFQNEAQLEKSRLLSDRFSAERPKGSFSTLEIQRTEQGDSAMYLCSSSLASGAADTQYFGPGTRLTVL.

The chain couples TRBV10-3 to TRBJ2-7, with TRBD1 as a possible D gene (5 bases). Germline CDR1 is ENHRY and CDR2 is SYGVKD. V lost 4 bases to trimming and J lost 5 bases, with 18 bases between them. The CDR3 covers 15 residues. CDR3 coding DNA: TGTGCCATCAGTGCCGGGCAGGGAAGGGAAAACGAGCAGTACTTC. Translated, it gives CAISAGQGRENEQYF.

This clone was counted a few times. The chain is built from TRBV5-4 and TRBJ2-3; 7 nucleotides line up with TRBD1. In germline, CDR1 is SGHNT, CDR2 YYREEE (reference sequence). The trim removed 3 bases at V and 1 base at J, leaving 2 bases unmatched. The CDR3 loop spans 14 amino acids. The CDR3 DNA is TGTGCCAGCAGCTCAGGACAGGGCACAGATACGCAGTATTTT. This sequence encodes CASSSGQGTDTQYF. Looking up the rest from reference TRBV5-4 and TRBJ2-3 gives the full variable domain: ETGVTQSPTHLIKTRGQQVTLRCSSQSGHNTVSWYQQALGQGPQFIFQYYREEENGRGNFPPRFSGLQFPNYSSELNVNALELDDSALYLCASSSGQGTDTQYFGPGTRLTVL.

This chain uses TRBV10-3 with TRBJ2-3; a weak D match, TRBD2 (5 bases). CDR1 and CDR2 from the germline V gene are ENHRY and SYGVKD. V was cut by 3 bases and J by 0 bases, with 10 bases left in between. The CDR3 contains 15 residues. The CDR3 region is CAISDRGPSTDTQYF. As DNA, the CDR3 is TGTGCCATCAGTGATCGGGGTCCTAGCACAGATACGCAGTATTTT.

V gene TRBV9 combines with J gene TRBJ2-2, with 7 bases lining up with TRBD1. Losses at the gene ends were 1 base for V and 5 bases for J; bases not matched to a gene: 2. The CDR3 length is 14 residues. Germline lookup yields CDR1 SGDLS and CDR2 YYNGEE. The CDR3 sequence is CASSVHRGTGELFF. Here the CDR3 DNA reads TGTGCCAGCAGCGTACACAGGGGAACCGGGGAGCTGTTTTTT.